The next 31 T cell receptor beta chains were all read from a single sample in a study of shared clonotypes between healthy human individuals. Clones were read by immunoSEQ multiplex PCR, and TCRdb kept only the in-frame ones, dropping some. Of approximately 1.5 million clones in the sample, 98% were seen once. The sample consisted of naive CD4+ T cells sorted from blood. Documented subset: CD45RA+ positively selected. These receptors all stem from a man younger than 45 in good health.

The chain employs TRBV28 and TRBJ1-2, with D uncertain. CDR1 MDHEN and CDR2 SYDVKM come from the germline V gene. CDR3 length: 13 residues. V lost 7 bases and J 8 bases, leaving 17 bases between the germline ends. The CDR3 DNA is TGTGCCAGCAATCCCAGCAGCCCGAGAGGCTACACCTTC. Translated, it gives CASNPSSPRGYTF.

Concerning this clone itself: This sample also contains other DNA sequences that code for the same CDR3. The chain uses TRBV18 and TRBJ2-7; 12 positions agree with TRBD2. The CDR3 contains 14 residues. The V gene's germline CDR1 is KGHSH and CDR2 LQKENI. V gave up 3 bases and J gave up 3 bases; unmatched junction bases: 0. This CDR3 is CASSPTSGSYEQYF. The CDR3 bases are TGTGCCAGCTCACCGACTAGCGGGAGCTACGAGCAGTACTTC.

The rearrangement uses TRBV28 and TRBJ1-5, with unresolved D. This CDR3 has 12 residues. Germline V gene sequence: CDR1 MDHEN, CDR2 SYDVKM. V lost 8 bases and J 7 bases, leaving 12 bases between the germline ends. CDR3 amino acids: CASSAVGQPQHF. As DNA, the CDR3 is TGTGCCAGCTCCGCGGTGGGACAGCCCCAGCATTTT.

J is TRBJ2-3 and V is TRBV5-4, with D tentatively TRBD1 or TRBD2 (6 bases each). The germline V gene has CDR1 SGHNT and CDR2 YYREEE (reference sequence). The V end was cut by 0 bases, the J end by 3 bases, with 11 bases between. This CDR3 contains 15 residues. The CDR3 sequence is CASSLEGGRTDTQYF. As DNA, the CDR3 is TGTGCCAGCAGCTTGGAGGGGGGCCGAACAGATACGCAGTATTTT.

The chain has TRBV7-8 and TRBJ2-7; 11 nucleotides line up with TRBD2. Germline CDR1 and CDR2: SGHVS and FQNEAQ. V gave up 7 bases and J gave up 6 bases; unmatched junction bases: 17. CDR3 length: 17 amino acids. CDR3 residues: CASNRQTSGMWGGEQYF. The CDR3, as DNA: TGTGCCAGCAACCGACAGACTAGCGGGATGTGGGGGGGCGAGCAGTACTTC.

The J gene is TRBJ2-3, the V gene TRBV11-2; 15 bases align to TRBD2. The CDR3 runs 16 residues. Germline CDR1 reads SGHAT; CDR2 reads FQNNGV. With 5 bases clipped from V and 9 bases from J, the junction kept 9 bases outside the gene matches. The CDR3 DNA follows: TGTGCCAGCAGCCCCGGGACTAGCGGGAGGTGGGAGACGCAGTATTTT. Protein product: CASSPGTSGRWETQYF.

V usage is TRBV7-9 and J usage is TRBJ1-4; no definite D call. V shed 5 bases and J shed 7 bases, with 20 bases lying between them. The CDR3 has 16 amino acids. CDR1 is SEHNR, CDR2 FQNEAQ, per germline (reference sequence). This CDR3 is CASSRGFSGSGEKLFF. The CDR3 DNA sequence: TGTGCCAGCAGCCGGGGTTTCTCGGGGAGTGGTGAAAAACTGTTTTTT.

The chain carries TRBV28 and TRBJ1-5; possible D gene TRBD1, 5 bases. Germline V gene lookup returns CDR1 MDHEN and CDR2 SYDVKM. The ends were cut back, 4 bases at V and 15 bases at J, with 19 bases in the middle. The CDR3 has 13 residues. In DNA, the CDR3 is TGTGCCAGCAGTTCGCCCGGGGGGGAATTTTGGCATTTT. It encodes CASSSPGGEFWHF.

This chain uses TRBV9 with TRBJ1-1; D is possibly TRBD1 (6 bases). Germline CDR1 is SGDLS and CDR2 is YYNGEE. The CDR3 is made up of 14 amino acids. The germline V and J ends were trimmed by 4 bases and 2 bases, with 12 bases remaining between them. This chain's CDR3 is CASSPHRVNTEAFF. In nucleotides, the CDR3 is TGTGCCAGCAGCCCCCACAGGGTAAACACTGAAGCTTTCTTT.

V usage is TRBV5-4 and J usage is TRBJ2-2; 7 nucleotides line up with TRBD1. The CDR3 runs 15 residues. V lost 1 base to trimming and J lost 7 bases; unmatched junction nucleotides: 7. Germline CDR1 SGHNT, CDR2 YYREEE (reference sequence). The CDR3 reads CASSLRAGGIGELFF. CDR3 bases: TGTGCCAGCAGCTTGCGGGCAGGGGGTATCGGGGAGCTGTTTTTT.

The chain couples TRBV11-2 to TRBJ2-3; D remains unclear. Deletions cut 5 bases from V and 3 bases from J, with 15 bases between. Looked up from germline, CDR1 is SGHAT and CDR2 is FQNNGV. The CDR3 extends over 15 amino acids. The CDR3 bases are TGTGCCAGCAGCAGCCGCGGCTTGAGAACAGATACGCAGTATTTT. Residues: CASSSRGLRTDTQYF.

J is TRBJ2-1 and V is TRBV28; 10 bases line up with TRBD2. Trimming took 6 bases from V and 7 from J; bases not matched to a gene: 18. Germline V gene sequence: CDR1 MDHEN, CDR2 SYDVKM. This CDR3 region has 18 residues. The CDR3 coding sequence is TGTGCCAGCAGCCGCAAACGGGTACTAGCGGGGCTAGATAATGAGCAGTTCTTC. It specifies CASSRKRVLAGLDNEQFF.

The chain recombines TRBV18 with TRBJ2-5; TRBD1 matches at 8 bases. Unmatched junction bases numbered 6, after V lost 2 bases and J lost 4 bases. CDR3 length: 15 residues. CDR1 KGHSH and CDR2 LQKENI come from the germline V gene. CDR3 bases: TGTGCCAGCTCACCAGCTGGACAGGGCGGAGAGACCCAGTACTTC. This codes for CASSPAGQGGETQYF. Combining the CDR3 with reference TRBV18 and TRBJ2-5 gives the whole variable domain NAGVMQNPRHLVRRRGQEARLRCSPMKGHSHVYWYRQLPEEGLKFMVYLQKENIIDESGMPKERFSAEFPKEGPSILRIQQVVRGDSAAYFCASSPAGQGGETQYFGPGTRLLVL.

This clone was detected a few times. The sample contains more than one DNA sequence encoding this CDR3. The chain has TRBV5-6 and TRBJ2-7, with D unresolved. This CDR3 contains 12 residues. V lost 0 bases to trimming and J lost 3 bases, with 4 bases between them. CDR1 and CDR2 (germline): SGHDT, YYEEEE. DNA of the CDR3: TGTGCCAGCAGCTTGGGAGGCTACGAGCAGTACTTC. This codes for CASSLGGYEQYF. The whole variable domain, filled in from reference TRBV5-6 and TRBJ2-7, reads DAGVTQSPTHLIKTRGQQVTLRCSPKSGHDTVSWYQQALGQGPQFIFQYYEEEERQRGNFPDRFSGHQFPNYSSELNVNALLLGDSALYLCASSLGGYEQYFGPGTRLTVT.

This clone was observed once. The chain recombines TRBV11-2 with TRBJ2-1; 10 positions match TRBD2. Germline V gives CDR1 SGHAT, CDR2 FQNNGV. With 6 bases clipped from V and 4 bases from J, the junction kept 18 bases outside the gene matches. This CDR3 region has 19 residues. The CDR3 loop reads CASSYQGASGRVVYNEQFF. The CDR3 nucleotides are TGTGCCAGCAGTTACCAGGGAGCTAGCGGGAGAGTCGTGTACAATGAGCAGTTCTTC.

Details on this clone: This sample includes further DNA sequences coding for the same CDR3. The chain combines TRBV5-1 with TRBJ1-1, with D uncertain. Trimming took off 3 bases at V and 3 bases at J, with 9 bases between the two ends. The V gene's germline CDR1 is SGHRS and CDR2 YFSETQ. The CDR3 totals 13 residues. CDR3 amino acids: CASSYTGDTEAFF. CDR3 bases: TGCGCCAGCAGCTATACGGGAGACACTGAAGCTTTCTTT. Complete variable domain (other parts from reference TRBV5-1 and TRBJ1-1): KAGVTQTPRYLIKTRGQQVTLSCSPISGHRSVSWYQQTPGQGLQFLFEYFSETQRNKGNFPGRFSGRQFSNSRSEMNVSTLELGDSALYLCASSYTGDTEAFFGQGTRLTVV.

The chain recombines TRBV7-6 with TRBJ1-5; D possibly corresponds to TRBD1 (6 bases). Trimming removed 1 base at V and 0 bases at J, with 10 bases between. The CDR3 consists of 16 residues. CDR1 and CDR2 (germline): SGHVS, FNYEAQ. The CDR3 DNA sequence: TGTGCCAGCAGCTTAGGAACACAGGGTAGCAATCAGCCCCAGCATTTT. It codes for CASSLGTQGSNQPQHF.

The rearrangement uses TRBV5-1 and TRBJ1-1; a possible D gene is TRBD1 (6 bases). The CDR3 totals 15 residues. V was clipped by 4 bases and J by 1 base, with 14 bases between them. Germline loops: CDR1 SGHRS, CDR2 YFSETQ. CDR3 protein: CASSPDPTGNTEAFF. The CDR3 DNA is TGCGCCAGCAGCCCAGACCCGACAGGGAACACTGAAGCTTTCTTT. The variable domain in full, completed from reference TRBV5-1 and TRBJ1-1, reads KAGVTQTPRYLIKTRGQQVTLSCSPISGHRSVSWYQQTPGQGLQFLFEYFSETQRNKGNFPGRFSGRQFSNSRSEMNVSTLELGDSALYLCASSPDPTGNTEAFFGQGTRLTVV.

To note about this clone: The sample holds other DNA sequences that translate to the same CDR3. The chain has TRBV5-1 and TRBJ2-3, with TRBD2 as a possible D gene (6 bases). The CDR3 loop spans 15 amino acids. V shed 0 bases and J shed 3 bases, with 11 bases lying between them. Germline CDR1 and CDR2: SGHRS and YFSETQ. CDR3 DNA sequence: TGCGCCAGCAGCTTGGAGCTGGCGGGGACAGATACGCAGTATTTT. This translates into CASSLELAGTDTQYF.

The CDR3: CASKDRRNQPQHF. The CDR3 DNA is TGTGCCAGTAAGGACAGGCGCAATCAGCCCCAGCATTTT. The chain links TRBV19 to TRBJ1-5; TRBD1 agrees at 7 bases. V trimming: 7 bases; J trimming: 2 bases; junction bases outside the gene matches: 2. CDR3 length: 13 residues. Germline V gene data show CDR1 as LNHDA and CDR2 as SQIVND (reference sequence). Full variable domain (outside the CDR3, taken from reference TRBV19 and TRBJ1-5): DGGITQSPKYLFRKEGQNVTLSCEQNLNHDAMYWYRQDPGQGLRLIYYSQIVNDFQKGDIAEGYSVSREKKESFPLTVTSAQKNPTAFYLCASKDRRNQPQHFGDGTRLSIL.

The chain joins TRBV7-8 to TRBJ2-7, with D unclear. Germline V lookup: CDR1 SGHVS, CDR2 FQNEAQ. The CDR3 covers 13 residues. V lost 1 base to trimming and J lost 2 bases, with 6 bases between them. The CDR3 DNA follows: TGTGCCAGCAGCTTAGGTAACGCCTACGAGCAGTACTTC. Its translation: CASSLGNAYEQYF.

The rearrangement uses TRBV19 and TRBJ1-1; the D gene is possibly TRBD1 (5 bases). The CDR3 has 15 residues. V was shortened by 4 bases and J by 4 bases, with 16 bases between the two germline ends. Germline V gives CDR1 LNHDA, CDR2 SQIVND (reference sequence). The CDR3 here is CASSTTTGSRTEAFF. The CDR3 DNA sequence: TGTGCCAGTAGTACCACCACAGGTTCCCGCACTGAAGCTTTCTTT.

V is TRBV7-9 and J is TRBJ2-7; TRBD1 agrees at 7 bases. CDR1 and CDR2 (germline): SEHNR, FQNEAQ (reference sequence). Trimming cost V 3 bases and J 2 bases; bases outside gene matches: 7. CDR3 length equals 15 residues. For the CDR3, the DNA is TGTGCCAGCAGCTTTTACAGGGGTAGGCCCTACGAGCAGTACTTC. This encodes CASSFYRGRPYEQYF.

The J gene is TRBJ1-1, the V gene TRBV28; D is unclear. This CDR3 is built from 11 residues. V lost 3 bases, J lost 8 bases, and 7 bases lay in between. Germline V gives CDR1 MDHEN, CDR2 SYDVKM. The CDR3 sequence is CASSFNREAFF. In DNA form, the CDR3 reads TGTGCCAGCAGTTTTAATCGAGAAGCTTTCTTT.

This clone was recorded at least ten times. The V and J genes are TRBV5-1 and TRBJ2-1; a weak D match, TRBD2 (6 bases). This CDR3 comprises 15 residues. V was cut by 4 bases and J by 0 bases, with 11 bases left in between. From germline, CDR1 is SGHRS and CDR2 YFSETQ. As DNA, the CDR3 is TGCGCCAGCAGCGTAGCGGAGAGCTCCTACAATGAGCAGTTCTTC. Encoded protein: CASSVAESSYNEQFF.

A note on this clone: The junction differs from germline at one of its ends, possibly a read error. This chain links TRBV7-7 with TRBJ1-2; TRBD1 matches at 9 bases. Germline V gene sequence: CDR1 SSHAT, CDR2 FNYEAQ (reference sequence). The CDR3 contains 16 residues. The CDR3 sequence is CASSLEPGQGFYGYTF. Here the CDR3 DNA reads TGTGCTAGCAGCTTAGAGCCGGGACAGGGATTCTATGGCTACACCTTC.

The rearrangement uses TRBV5-1 and TRBJ2-7; the D gene is possibly TRBD1 (6 bases). V was clipped by 3 bases and J by 0 bases, with 13 bases between them. The CDR3 extends over 15 amino acids. Per germline, CDR1 SGHRS and CDR2 YFSETQ. The CDR3 protein is CASSSGQRSSYEQYF. The DNA for the CDR3 is TGCGCCAGCAGCTCTGGACAGAGGAGCTCCTACGAGCAGTACTTC. Using reference TRBV5-1 and TRBJ2-7 for the parts outside the CDR3, the full variable domain is KAGVTQTPRYLIKTRGQQVTLSCSPISGHRSVSWYQQTPGQGLQFLFEYFSETQRNKGNFPGRFSGRQFSNSRSEMNVSTLELGDSALYLCASSSGQRSSYEQYFGPGTRLTVT.

V is TRBV5-4 and J is TRBJ2-3, with TRBD2 matching over 14 bases. V shed 5 bases and J 5 bases; nucleotides not matched to a gene: 7. The CDR3 spans 16 residues. CDR1 is SGHNT and CDR2 is YYREEE in the germline V gene (reference sequence). The CDR3 nucleotides read TGTGCCAGCAGGAAGGGACTAGCGGGGGCCGGAGATACGCAGTATTTT. As protein: CASRKGLAGAGDTQYF.

The count of this clone is one. Distinct nucleotide sequences in the sample also encode this CDR3. This chain connects TRBV9 to TRBJ1-1; tentatively, D is TRBD1 (5 bases). Trimming cost V 4 bases and J 5 bases, with 12 bases left between them. The CDR3 contains 13 residues. Germline values: CDR1 SGDLS, CDR2 YYNGEE. This chain's CDR3 is CASSPIGGTEAFF. The CDR3, as DNA: TGTGCCAGCAGCCCCATTGGGGGGACTGAAGCTTTCTTT.

This rearrangement joins TRBV11-2 to TRBJ1-5; unclear D gene. The CDR3 sequence is 13 residues long. Trimming pared 3 bases from V and 5 bases from J, leaving 8 bases between. The germline CDR1 and CDR2 sequences are SGHAT and FQNNGV. CDR3 sequence reads: CASSFDEYQPQHF. The CDR3 coding sequence is TGTGCCAGCAGCTTTGATGAGTATCAGCCCCAGCATTTT.

The chain is built from TRBV5-1 and TRBJ2-7; possibly TRBD2 for D (6 bases). Trimming took off 2 bases at V and 2 bases at J, with 23 bases between the two ends. The CDR3 extends over 18 amino acids. Germline assignment: CDR1 SGHRS and CDR2 YFSETQ. The CDR3 spells CASSLELAWGSFPYEQYF. The CDR3 bases are TGCGCCAGCAGCTTAGAACTAGCTTGGGGTTCGTTTCCCTACGAGCAGTACTTC.